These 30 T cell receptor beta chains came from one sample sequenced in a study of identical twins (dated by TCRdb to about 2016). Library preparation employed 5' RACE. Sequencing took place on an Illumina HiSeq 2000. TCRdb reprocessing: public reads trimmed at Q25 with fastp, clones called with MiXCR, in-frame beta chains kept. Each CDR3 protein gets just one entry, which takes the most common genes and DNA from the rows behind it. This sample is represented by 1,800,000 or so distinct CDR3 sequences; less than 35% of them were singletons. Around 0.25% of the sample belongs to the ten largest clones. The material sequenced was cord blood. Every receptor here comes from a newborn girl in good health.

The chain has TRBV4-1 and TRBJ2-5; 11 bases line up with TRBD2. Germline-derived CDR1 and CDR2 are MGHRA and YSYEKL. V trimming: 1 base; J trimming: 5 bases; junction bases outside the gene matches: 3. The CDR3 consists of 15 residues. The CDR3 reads CASSQVSGGAETQYF. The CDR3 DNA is TGCGCCAGCAGCCAAGTTAGCGGGGGGGCGGAGACCCAGTACTTC.

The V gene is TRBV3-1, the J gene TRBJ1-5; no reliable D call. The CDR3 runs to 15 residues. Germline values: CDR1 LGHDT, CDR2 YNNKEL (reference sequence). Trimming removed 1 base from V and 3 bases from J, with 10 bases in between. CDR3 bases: TGTGCCAGCAGCCAAGGGTCCAGCTACAATCAGCCCCAGCATTTT. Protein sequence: CASSQGSSYNQPQHF.

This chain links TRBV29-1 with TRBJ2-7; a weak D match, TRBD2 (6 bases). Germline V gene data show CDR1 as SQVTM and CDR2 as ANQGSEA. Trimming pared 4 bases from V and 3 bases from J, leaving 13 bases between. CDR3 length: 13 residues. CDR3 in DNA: TGCAGCGTTGCTTACGGGAGTGGCTACGAGCAGTACTTC. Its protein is CSVAYGSGYEQYF.

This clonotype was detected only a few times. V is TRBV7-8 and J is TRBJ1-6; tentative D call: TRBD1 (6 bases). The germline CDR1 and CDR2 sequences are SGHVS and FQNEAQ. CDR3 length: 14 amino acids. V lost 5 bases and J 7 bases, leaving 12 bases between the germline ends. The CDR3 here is CASSHRVENSPLHF. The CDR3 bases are TGTGCCAGCAGCCACAGGGTTGAGAATTCACCCCTCCACTTT.

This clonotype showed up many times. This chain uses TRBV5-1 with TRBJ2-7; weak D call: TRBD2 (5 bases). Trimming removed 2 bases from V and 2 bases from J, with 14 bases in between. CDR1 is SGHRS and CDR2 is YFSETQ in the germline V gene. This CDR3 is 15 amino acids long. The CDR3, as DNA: TGCGCCAGCAGCTTCACCCGAGGACTTACCTACGAGCAGTACTTC. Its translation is CASSFTRGLTYEQYF.

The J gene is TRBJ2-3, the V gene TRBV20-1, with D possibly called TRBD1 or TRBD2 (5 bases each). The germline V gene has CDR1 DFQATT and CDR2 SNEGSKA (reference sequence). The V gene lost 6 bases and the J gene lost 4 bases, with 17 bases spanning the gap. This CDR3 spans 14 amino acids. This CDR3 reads CSAEGGRGADTQYF. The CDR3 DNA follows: TGCAGTGCCGAGGGTGGGAGAGGGGCAGATACGCAGTATTTT.

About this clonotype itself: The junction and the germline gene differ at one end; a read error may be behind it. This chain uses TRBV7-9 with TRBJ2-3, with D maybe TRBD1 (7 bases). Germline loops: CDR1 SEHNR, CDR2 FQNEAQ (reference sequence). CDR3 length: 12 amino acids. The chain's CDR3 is CAGSSGGGAQYF. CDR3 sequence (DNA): TGTGCCGGCAGCTCAGGAGGGGGCGCGCAGTATTTT.

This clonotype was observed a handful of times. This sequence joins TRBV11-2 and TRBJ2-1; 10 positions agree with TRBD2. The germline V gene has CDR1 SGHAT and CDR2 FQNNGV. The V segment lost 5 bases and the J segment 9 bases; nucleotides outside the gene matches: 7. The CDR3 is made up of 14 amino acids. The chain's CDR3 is CASSPLAGVREQFF. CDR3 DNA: TGTGCCAGCAGCCCCCTAGCGGGAGTGCGTGAGCAGTTCTTC.

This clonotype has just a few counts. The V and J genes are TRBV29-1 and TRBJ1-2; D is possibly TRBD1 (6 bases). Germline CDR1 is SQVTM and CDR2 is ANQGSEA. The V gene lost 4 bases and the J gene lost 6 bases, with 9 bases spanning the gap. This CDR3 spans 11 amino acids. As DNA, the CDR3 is TGCAGCGTTGTCCAGGGGAATGGCTACACCTTC. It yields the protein CSVVQGNGYTF.

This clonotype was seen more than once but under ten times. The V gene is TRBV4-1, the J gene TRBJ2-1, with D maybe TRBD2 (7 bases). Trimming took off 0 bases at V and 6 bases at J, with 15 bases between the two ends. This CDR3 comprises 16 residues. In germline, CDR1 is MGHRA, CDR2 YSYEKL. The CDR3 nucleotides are TGCGCCAGCAGCCAAGATCTCGGGGGGCGGGGCAATGAGCAGTTCTTC. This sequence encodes CASSQDLGGRGNEQFF.

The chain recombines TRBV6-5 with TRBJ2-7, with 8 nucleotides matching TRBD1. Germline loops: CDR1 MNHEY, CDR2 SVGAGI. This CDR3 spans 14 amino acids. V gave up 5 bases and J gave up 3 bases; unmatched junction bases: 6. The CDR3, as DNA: TGTGCCAGCAGTCGGACAGGGACCATCTACGAGCAGTACTTC. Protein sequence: CASSRTGTIYEQYF.

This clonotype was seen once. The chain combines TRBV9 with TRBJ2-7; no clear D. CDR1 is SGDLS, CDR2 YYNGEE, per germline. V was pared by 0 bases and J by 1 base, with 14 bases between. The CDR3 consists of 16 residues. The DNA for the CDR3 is TGTGCCAGCAGCGTAGGACTCCAAGGAAGGTCCTACGAGCAGTACTTC. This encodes CASSVGLQGRSYEQYF.

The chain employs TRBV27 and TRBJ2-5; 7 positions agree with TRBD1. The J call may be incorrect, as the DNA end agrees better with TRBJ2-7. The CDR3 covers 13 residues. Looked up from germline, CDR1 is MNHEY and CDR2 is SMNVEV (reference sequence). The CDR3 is CASSPDRACEQYF. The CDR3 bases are TGTGCCAGCAGCCCAGACAGGGCCTGCGAGCAGTACTTC.

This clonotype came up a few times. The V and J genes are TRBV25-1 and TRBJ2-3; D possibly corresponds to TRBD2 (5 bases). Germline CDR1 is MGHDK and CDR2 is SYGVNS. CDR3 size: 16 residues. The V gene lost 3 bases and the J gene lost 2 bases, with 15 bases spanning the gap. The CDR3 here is CASSDARRRNTDTQYF. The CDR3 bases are TGTGCCAGCAGTGATGCGAGGAGGAGAAACACAGATACGCAGTATTTT.

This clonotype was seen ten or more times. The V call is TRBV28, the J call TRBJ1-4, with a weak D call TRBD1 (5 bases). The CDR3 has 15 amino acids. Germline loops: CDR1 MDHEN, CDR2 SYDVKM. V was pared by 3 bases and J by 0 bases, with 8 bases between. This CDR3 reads CASSLTVATNEKLFF. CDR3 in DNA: TGTGCCAGCAGTTTGACAGTTGCAACTAATGAAAAACTGTTTTTT. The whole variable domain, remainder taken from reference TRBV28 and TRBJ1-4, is DVKVTQSSRYLVKRTGEKVFLECVQDMDHENMFWYRQDPGLGLRLIYFSYDVKMKEKGDIPEGYSVSREKKERFSLILESASTNQTSMYLCASSLTVATNEKLFFGSGTQLSVL.

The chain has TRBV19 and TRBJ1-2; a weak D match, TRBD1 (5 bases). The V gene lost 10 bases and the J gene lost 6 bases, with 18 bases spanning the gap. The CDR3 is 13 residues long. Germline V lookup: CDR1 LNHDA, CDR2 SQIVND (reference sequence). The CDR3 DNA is TGTGCCACCTACAACTACGGGGCAGATGGCTACACCTTC. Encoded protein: CATYNYGADGYTF.

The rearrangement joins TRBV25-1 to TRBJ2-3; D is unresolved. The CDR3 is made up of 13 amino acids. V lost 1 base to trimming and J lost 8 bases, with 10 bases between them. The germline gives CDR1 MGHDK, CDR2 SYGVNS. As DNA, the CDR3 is TGTGCCAGCAGTGAATCGGCCTCCAGTACGCAGTATTTT. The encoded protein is CASSESASSTQYF.

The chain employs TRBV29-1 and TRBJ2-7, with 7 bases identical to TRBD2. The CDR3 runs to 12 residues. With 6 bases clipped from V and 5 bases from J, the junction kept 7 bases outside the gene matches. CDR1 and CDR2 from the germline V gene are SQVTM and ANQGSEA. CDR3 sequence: CSVREGYNEQYF. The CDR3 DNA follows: TGCAGCGTAAGGGAGGGGTATAACGAGCAGTACTTC.

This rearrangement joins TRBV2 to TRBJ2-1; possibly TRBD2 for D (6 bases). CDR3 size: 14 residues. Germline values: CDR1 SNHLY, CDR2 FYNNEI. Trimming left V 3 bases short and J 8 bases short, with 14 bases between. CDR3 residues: CASSEAGSLDEQFF. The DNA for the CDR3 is TGTGCCAGCAGTGAGGCGGGATCCCTCGATGAGCAGTTCTTC.

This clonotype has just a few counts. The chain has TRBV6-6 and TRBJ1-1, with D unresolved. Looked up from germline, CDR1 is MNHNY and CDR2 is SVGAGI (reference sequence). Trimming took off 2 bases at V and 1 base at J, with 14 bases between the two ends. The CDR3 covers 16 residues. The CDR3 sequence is CASSYPSTQRNTEAFF. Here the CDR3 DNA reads TGTGCCAGCAGTTACCCCTCAACCCAGCGGAACACTGAAGCTTTCTTT.

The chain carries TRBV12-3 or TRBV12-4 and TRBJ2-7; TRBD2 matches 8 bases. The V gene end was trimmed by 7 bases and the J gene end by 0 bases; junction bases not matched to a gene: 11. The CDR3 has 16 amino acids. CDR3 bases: TGTGCCAGCACCCCTACCGGGACTAGGAGCTCCTACGAGCAGTACTTC. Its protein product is CASTPTGTRSSYEQYF.

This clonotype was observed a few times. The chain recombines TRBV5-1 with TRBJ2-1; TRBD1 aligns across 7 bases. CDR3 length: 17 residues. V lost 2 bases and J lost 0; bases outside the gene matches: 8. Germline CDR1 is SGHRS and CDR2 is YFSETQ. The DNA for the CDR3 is TGCGCCAGCAGCTTTACCCCGACAGGGCGCTCCTACAATGAGCAGTTCTTC. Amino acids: CASSFTPTGRSYNEQFF.

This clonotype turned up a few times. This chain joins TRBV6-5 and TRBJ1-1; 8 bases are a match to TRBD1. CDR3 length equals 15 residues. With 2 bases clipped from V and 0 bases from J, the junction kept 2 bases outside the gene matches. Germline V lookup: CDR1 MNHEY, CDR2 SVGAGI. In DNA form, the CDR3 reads TGTGCCAGCAGTTACGGGGACAGGATGAACACTGAAGCTTTCTTT. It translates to CASSYGDRMNTEAFF.

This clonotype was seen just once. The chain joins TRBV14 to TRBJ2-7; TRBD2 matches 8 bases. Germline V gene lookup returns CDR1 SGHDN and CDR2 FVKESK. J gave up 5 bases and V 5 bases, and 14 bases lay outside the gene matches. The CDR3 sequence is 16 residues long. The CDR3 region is CASSAHPSGSRHEQYF. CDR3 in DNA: TGTGCCAGCAGCGCCCATCCGAGCGGGAGTCGCCACGAGCAGTACTTC. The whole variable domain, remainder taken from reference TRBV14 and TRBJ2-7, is EAGVTQFPSHSVIEKGQTVTLRCDPISGHDNLYWYRRVMGKEIKFLLHFVKESKQDESGMPNNRFLAERTGGTYSTLKVQPAELEDSGVYFCASSAHPSGSRHEQYFGPGTRLTVT.

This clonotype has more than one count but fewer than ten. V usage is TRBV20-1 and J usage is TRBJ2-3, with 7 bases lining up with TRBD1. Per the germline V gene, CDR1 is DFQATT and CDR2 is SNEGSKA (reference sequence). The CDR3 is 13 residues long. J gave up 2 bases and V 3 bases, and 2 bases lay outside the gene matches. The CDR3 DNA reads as TGCAGTGCTAGGGACAGGTTCACAGATACGCAGTATTTT. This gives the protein CSARDRFTDTQYF.

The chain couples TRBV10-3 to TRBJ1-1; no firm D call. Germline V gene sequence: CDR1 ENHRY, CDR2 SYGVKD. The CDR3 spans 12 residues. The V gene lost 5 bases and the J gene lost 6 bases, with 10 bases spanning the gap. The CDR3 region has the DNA TGTGCCATCAGTAGGGATGGGGCTGAAGCTTTCTTT. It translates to CAISRDGAEAFF.

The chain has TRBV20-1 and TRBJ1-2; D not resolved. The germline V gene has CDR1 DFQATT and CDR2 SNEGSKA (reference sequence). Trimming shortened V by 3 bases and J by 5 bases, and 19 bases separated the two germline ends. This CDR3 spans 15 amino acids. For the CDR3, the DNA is TGCAGTGCTAGTAGCCAAACTAGCGGGTCTTATGGCTACACCTTC. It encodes CSASSQTSGSYGYTF.

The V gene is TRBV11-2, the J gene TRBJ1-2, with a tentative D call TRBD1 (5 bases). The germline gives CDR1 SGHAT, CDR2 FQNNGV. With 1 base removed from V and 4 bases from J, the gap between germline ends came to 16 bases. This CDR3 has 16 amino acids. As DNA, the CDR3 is TGTGCCAGCAGCTTAGGGCGAGGGGAAGGCTTCTATGGCTACACCTTC. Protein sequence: CASSLGRGEGFYGYTF.

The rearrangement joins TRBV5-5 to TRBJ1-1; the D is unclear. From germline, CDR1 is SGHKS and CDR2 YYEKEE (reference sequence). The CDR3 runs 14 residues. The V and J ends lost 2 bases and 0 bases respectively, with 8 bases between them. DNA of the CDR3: TGTGCCAGCAGCTTACAGCTCATGAACACTGAAGCTTTCTTT. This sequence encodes CASSLQLMNTEAFF.

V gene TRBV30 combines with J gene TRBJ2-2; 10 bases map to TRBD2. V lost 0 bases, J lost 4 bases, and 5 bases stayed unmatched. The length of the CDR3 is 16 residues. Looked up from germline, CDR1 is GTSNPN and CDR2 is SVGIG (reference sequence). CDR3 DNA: TGTGCCTGGAGTGTCGCTAGCGGGGGCCCCACCGGGGAGCTGTTTTTT. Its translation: CAWSVASGGPTGELFF.